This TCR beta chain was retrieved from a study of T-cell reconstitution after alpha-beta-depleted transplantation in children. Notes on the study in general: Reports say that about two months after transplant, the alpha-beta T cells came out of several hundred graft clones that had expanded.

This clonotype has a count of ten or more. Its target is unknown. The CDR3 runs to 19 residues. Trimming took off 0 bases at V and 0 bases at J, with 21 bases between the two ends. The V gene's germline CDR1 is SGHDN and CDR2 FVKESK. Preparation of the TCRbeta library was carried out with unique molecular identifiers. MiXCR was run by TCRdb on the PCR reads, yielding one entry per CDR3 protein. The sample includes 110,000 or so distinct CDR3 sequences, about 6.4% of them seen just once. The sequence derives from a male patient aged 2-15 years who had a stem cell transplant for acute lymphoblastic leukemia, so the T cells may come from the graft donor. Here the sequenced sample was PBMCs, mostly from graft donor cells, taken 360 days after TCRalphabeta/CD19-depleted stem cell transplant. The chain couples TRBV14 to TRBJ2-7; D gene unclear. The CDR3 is CASSQESLHPAVYSYEQYF. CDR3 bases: TGTGCCAGCAGCCAAGAATCCCTGCATCCGGCTGTCTACTCCTACGAGCAGTACTTC.